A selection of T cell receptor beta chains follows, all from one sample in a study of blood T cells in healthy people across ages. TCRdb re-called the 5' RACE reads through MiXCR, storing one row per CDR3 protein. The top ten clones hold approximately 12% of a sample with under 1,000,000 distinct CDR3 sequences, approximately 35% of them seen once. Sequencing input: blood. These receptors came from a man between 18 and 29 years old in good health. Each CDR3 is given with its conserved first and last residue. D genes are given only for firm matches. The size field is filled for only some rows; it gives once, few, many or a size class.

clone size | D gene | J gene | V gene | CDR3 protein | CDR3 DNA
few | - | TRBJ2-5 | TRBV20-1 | CSATLGFQETQYF | TGCAGTGCCACTCTAGGGTTCCAAGAGACCCAGTACTTC
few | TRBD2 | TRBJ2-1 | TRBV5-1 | CASSFLLAGGLSDEQFF | TGCGCCAGCAGCTTTTTGCTAGCGGGGGGGCTAAGCGATGAGCAGTTCTTC
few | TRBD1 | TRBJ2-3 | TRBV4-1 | CAARLGGASTDTQYF | TGCGCCGCCCGGTTAGGGGGCGCGAGCACAGATACGCAGTATTTT
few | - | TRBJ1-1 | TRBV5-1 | CASLLGTEAFF | TGCGCCAGCTTGCTGGGGACTGAAGCTTTCTTT
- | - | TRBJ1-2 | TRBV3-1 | CASTPGPSNYGYTF | TGTGCCAGCACCCCTGGACCGTCTAACTATGGCTACACCTTC
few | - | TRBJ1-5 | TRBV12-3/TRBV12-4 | CASSFSHIRNQPQHF | TGTGCCAGCAGTTTCAGTCATATCCGCAATCAGCCCCAGCATTTT
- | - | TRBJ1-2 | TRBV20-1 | CSALRHSGDYGYTF | TGCAGTGCTCTGAGACACTCCGGGGACTATGGCTACACCTTC
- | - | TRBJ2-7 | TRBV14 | CAGSQDLEAGEQYF | TGTGCCGGCAGCCAAGATCTAGAGGCAGGCGAGCAGTACTTC
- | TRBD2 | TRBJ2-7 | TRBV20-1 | CSARDERGLAGNYEQYF | TGCAGTGCTAGAGATGAGAGGGGACTAGCGGGGAATTACGAGCAGTACTTC
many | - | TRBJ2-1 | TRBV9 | CASSSSDLGNEQFF | TGTGCCAGCAGCTCCTCCGACTTAGGGAATGAGCAGTTCTTC
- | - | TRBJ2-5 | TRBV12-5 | CASGLVVETQYF | TGTGCTAGTGGTTTGGTAGTAGAGACCCAGTACTTC
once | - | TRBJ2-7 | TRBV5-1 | CASSVDGLTYEQYF | TGCGCCAGCAGCGTGGACGGCTTGACCTACGAGCAGTACTTC
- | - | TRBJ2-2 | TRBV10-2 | CASSDRGKNPNTGELFF | TGCGCCAGCAGTGATCGGGGGAAAAACCCGAACACCGGGGAGCTGTTTTTT
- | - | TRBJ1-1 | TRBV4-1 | CASSQVGRGESTEAFF | TGCGCCAGCAGCCAAGTGGGGAGGGGTGAGAGCACTGAAGCTTTCTTT
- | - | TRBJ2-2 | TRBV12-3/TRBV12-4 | CASRREGVQTGELFF | TGTGCCAGCCGTCGCGAAGGGGTCCAAACCGGGGAGCTGTTTTTT
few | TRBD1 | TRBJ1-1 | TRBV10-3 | CAIGEGASHTEAFF | TGTGCCATTGGCGAGGGGGCCTCGCACACTGAAGCTTTCTTT
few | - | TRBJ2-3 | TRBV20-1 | CSARITRPGDTQYF | TGCAGTGCTAGAATCACTAGACCCGGCGATACGCAGTATTTT
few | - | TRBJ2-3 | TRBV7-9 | CASSSQPQGSPDTQYF | TGTGCCAGCAGCTCGCAGCCCCAGGGTAGCCCAGATACGCAGTATTTT
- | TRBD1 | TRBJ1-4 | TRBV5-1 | CASSLGNQGVGEKLFF | TGCGCCAGCAGCTTGGGCAACCAGGGGGTCGGTGAAAAACTGTTTTTT
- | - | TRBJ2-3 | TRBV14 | CASSQVPRTDTQYF | TGTGCCAGCAGCCAAGTTCCTAGGACAGATACGCAGTATTTT
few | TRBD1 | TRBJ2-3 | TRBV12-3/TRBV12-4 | CASSFTDRGTDTQYF | TGTGCCAGCAGTTTTACGGACAGGGGCACAGATACGCAGTATTTT
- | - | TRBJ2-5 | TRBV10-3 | CATSSPEETQYF | TGTGCCACCTCGAGCCCTGAAGAGACCCAGTACTTC
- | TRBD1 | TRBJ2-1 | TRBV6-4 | CASSDSPGQGTNEQFF | TGTGCCAGCAGTGACTCCCCGGGACAGGGGACAAATGAGCAGTTCTTC
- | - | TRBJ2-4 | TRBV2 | CASSVDKLAENIQYF | TGTGCCAGCAGTGTAGACAAGCTAGCCGAAAACATTCAGTACTTC
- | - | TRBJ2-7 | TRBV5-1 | CASSLGGDSYNEQYF | TGCGCCAGCAGCTTGGGGGGGGACTCCTACAATGAGCAGTACTTC
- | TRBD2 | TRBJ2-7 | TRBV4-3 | CASSQIAGGGTDEQYF | TGCGCCAGCAGCCAAATTGCGGGGGGCGGAACCGACGAGCAGTACTTC
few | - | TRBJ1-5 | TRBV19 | CASSSGAGQPQHF | TGTGCCAGTAGTAGTGGGGCGGGTCAGCCCCAGCATTTT
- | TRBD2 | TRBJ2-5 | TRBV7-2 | CASSVSGGVEETQYF | TGTGCCAGCAGCGTTAGCGGGGGGGTGGAAGAGACCCAGTACTTC
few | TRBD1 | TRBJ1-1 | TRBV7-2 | CASSLRTGVIAEAFF | TGTGCCAGCAGCCTACGGACAGGGGTGATTGCTGAAGCTTTCTTT
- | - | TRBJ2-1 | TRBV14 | CASSQERNSGLKFF | TGTGCCAGCAGCCAAGAAAGGAACTCCGGTTTGAAGTTCTTC
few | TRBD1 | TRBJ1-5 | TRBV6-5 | CASSYSRTGSQPQHF | TGTGCCAGCAGTTACTCGCGGACAGGGAGTCAGCCCCAGCATTTT
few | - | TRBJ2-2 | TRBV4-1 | CVSERGLNTGELFF | TGCGTCTCAGAAAGGGGCCTGAACACCGGGGAGCTGTTTTTT
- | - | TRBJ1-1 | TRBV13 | CAGSHDKGRTEAFF | TGTGCCGGCAGCCATGATAAGGGGAGGACTGAAGCTTTCTTT
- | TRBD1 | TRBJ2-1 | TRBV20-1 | CSARDPGQGNDEQFF | TGCAGTGCTAGAGATCCGGGACAGGGTAACGATGAGCAGTTCTTC
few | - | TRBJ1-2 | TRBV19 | CASSIGWDTDGYTF | TGTGCCAGTAGTATAGGGTGGGACACAGACGGCTACACCTTC
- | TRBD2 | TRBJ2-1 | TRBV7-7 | CASSLLHAGAYNEQFF | TGTGCCAGCAGCTTACTTCATGCGGGGGCCTACAATGAGCAGTTCTTC
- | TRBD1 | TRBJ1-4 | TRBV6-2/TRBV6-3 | CASRTTGLREKLFF | TGTGCCAGCAGGACGACAGGGTTGAGGGAAAAACTGTTTTTT
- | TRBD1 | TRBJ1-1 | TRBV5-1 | CASSSDRVYTEAFF | TGCGCCAGCAGCTCGGACAGGGTTTACACTGAAGCTTTCTTT
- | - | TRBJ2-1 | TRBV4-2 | CASSQEGGTAGNEQFF | TGTGCCAGCAGCCAAGAAGGGGGGACAGCGGGGAATGAGCAGTTCTTC
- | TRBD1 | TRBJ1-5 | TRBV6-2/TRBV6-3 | CASSPLLRTGEQPQHF | TGTGCCAGCAGCCCGCTACTAAGGACAGGGGAACAGCCCCAGCATTTT
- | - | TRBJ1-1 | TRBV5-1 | CASSLQVTNTEAFF | TGCGCCAGCAGCTTGCAGGTAACGAACACTGAAGCTTTCTTT
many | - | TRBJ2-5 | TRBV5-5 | CASSLNNLGIETQYF | TGTGCCAGCAGCTTGAATAATCTGGGTATAGAGACCCAGTACTTC
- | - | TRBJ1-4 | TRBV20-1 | CSAIGIRNEKLFF | TGCAGTGCTATCGGGATACGGAATGAAAAACTGTTTTTT
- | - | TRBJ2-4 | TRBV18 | CASSPQEGDLAKNIQYF | TGTGCCAGCTCACCACAGGAAGGGGATCTAGCCAAAAACATTCAGTACTTC
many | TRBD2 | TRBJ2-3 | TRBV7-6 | CASSPSGTSTDTQYF | TGTGCCAGCAGCCCGAGCGGGACTAGCACAGATACGCAGTATTTT
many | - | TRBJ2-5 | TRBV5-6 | CASNSLGQPQETQYF | TGTGCCAGCAATTCCTTGGGCCAGCCACAAGAGACCCAGTACTTC
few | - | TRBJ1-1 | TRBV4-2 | CASSQEVARTEAFF | TGTGCCAGCAGCCAAGAGGTCGCCCGCACTGAAGCTTTCTTT